This T cell receptor beta chain was recovered during a study of vaccination effects on CD4 cells after COVID-19. This CDR3 spans 14 amino acids. V shed 2 bases and J shed 8 bases, with 13 bases lying between them. Germline V gene data show CDR1 as SGHTA and CDR2 as FQGTGA. ViraFEST assay sequencing came after antigen-specific CD4+ T cells were expanded with viral peptide pools. Once cultured for 10 days, the cells underwent separation to obtain CD4+ T cells. According to PCR results, the person was infected with SARS-CoV-2 between March and December 2020. About this clone: Its antigen is currently unknown.

The assay was immunoSEQ multiplex PCR, and TCRdb's table has in-frame clones only and misses some. The profile covers about 70,000 clones, with around 70% appearing a single time and over 4.5% taken by the ten largest. This TCR was recovered from a human donor who had a prior SARS-CoV-2 infection. The sample here was CD4+ T cells from PBMCs cultured with HIV peptides, taken before COVID-19 vaccination. Subset of the sample: HIV-1 Nef peptide pool negative control/reference culture. This sequence joins TRBV7-3 and TRBJ2-1; D is ambiguous. The CDR3 coding sequence is TGTGCCAGCAGCTTATTGATGACATCCCATGAGCAGTTCTTC. Encoded protein: CASSLLMTSHEQFF. The full variable domain, its missing parts supplied by reference TRBV7-3 and TRBJ2-1, is GAGVSQTPSNKVTEKGKYVELRCDPISGHTALYWYRQSLGQGPEFLIYFQGTGAADDSGLPNDRFFAVRPEGSVSTLKIQRTERGDSAVYLCASSLLMTSHEQFFGPGTRLTVL.